This T cell receptor beta chain stems from a study of CD8+ T cells in alopecia areata. Study summary: At a dose of 5 to 10 mg twice daily, oral tofacitinib was given to treated patients.

This clone turned up a few times. The CDR3 extends over 16 amino acids. Trimming removed 1 base at V and 0 bases at J, with 12 bases between. Following RNA extraction, reverse transcription yielded cDNA that acted as the sequencing template. Only in-frame clones appear in the TCRdb table, and some are missing; sequencing was by immunoSEQ multiplex PCR. The table records 150,000 or so clones, around 47% of them present only once. Sequencing was performed on CD4+ T cells sorted from blood. This clonotype was sampled from a human donor with alopecia areata. J is TRBJ1-1 and V is TRBV23-1; possibly TRBD1 for D (5 bases). TRBV23-1 is treated as an ORF (open reading frame) with a function not yet certain. The CDR3 bases are TGCGCCAGCAGTCAATTTTTCCGACAGCTGAACACTGAAGCTTTCTTT. As protein: CASSQFFRQLNTEAFF.